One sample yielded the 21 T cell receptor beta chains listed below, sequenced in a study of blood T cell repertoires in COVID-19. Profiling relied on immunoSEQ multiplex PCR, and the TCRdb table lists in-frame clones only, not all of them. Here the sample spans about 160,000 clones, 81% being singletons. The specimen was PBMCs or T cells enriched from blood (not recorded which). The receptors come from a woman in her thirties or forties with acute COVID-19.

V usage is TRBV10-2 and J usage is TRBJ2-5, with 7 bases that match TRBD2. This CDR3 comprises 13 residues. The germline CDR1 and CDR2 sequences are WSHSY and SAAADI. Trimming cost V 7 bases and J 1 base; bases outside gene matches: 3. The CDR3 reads CASTPSGQETQYF. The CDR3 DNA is TGCGCCAGCACCCCTAGCGGCCAAGAGACCCAGTACTTC.

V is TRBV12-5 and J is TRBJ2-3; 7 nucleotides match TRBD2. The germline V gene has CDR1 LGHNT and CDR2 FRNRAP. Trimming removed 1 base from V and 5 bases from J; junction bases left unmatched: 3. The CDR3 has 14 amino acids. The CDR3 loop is CASGLGLAKDTQYF. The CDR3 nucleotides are TGTGCTAGTGGTTTGGGACTAGCAAAAGATACGCAGTATTTT.

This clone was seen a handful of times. The chain's CDR3 is CASSRNRNEKLFF. The DNA of the CDR3 is TGTGCCAGCTCACGAAACAGGAATGAAAAACTGTTTTTT. This chain connects TRBV18 to TRBJ1-4; D is perhaps TRBD1 (5 bases). The CDR3 has 13 residues. Germline V gives CDR1 KGHSH, CDR2 LQKENI. V lost 4 bases and J 5 bases, leaving 8 bases between the germline ends.

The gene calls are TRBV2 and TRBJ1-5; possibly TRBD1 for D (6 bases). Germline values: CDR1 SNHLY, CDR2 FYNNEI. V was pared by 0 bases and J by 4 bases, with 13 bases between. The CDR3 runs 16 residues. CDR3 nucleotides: TGTGCCAGCAGTGAAGCGAACAGGGCCGGAAATCAGCCCCAGCATTTT. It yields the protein CASSEANRAGNQPQHF. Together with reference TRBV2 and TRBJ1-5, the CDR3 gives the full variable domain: EPEVTQTPSHQVTQMGQEVILRCVPISNHLYFYWYRQILGQKVEFLVSFYNNEISEKSEIFDDQFSVERPDGSNFTLKIRSTKLEDSAMYFCASSEANRAGNQPQHFGDGTRLSIL.

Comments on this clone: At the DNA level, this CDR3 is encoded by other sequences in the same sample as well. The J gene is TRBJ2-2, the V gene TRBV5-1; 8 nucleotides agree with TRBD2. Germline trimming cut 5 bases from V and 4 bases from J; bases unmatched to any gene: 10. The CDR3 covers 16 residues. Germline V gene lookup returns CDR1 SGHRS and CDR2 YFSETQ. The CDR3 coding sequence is TGCGCCAGCAGTCCCGGGACTAGTTTCCTCACCGGGGAGCTGTTTTTT. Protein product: CASSPGTSFLTGELFF.

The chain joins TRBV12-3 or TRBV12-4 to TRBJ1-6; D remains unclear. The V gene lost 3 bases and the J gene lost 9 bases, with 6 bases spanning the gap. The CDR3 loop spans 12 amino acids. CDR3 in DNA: TGTGCCAGCAGTTTTCAGCGTTCACCCCTCCACTTT. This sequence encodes CASSFQRSPLHF.

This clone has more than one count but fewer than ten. The CDR3 sequence is CASSGTRQGAAFF. In DNA form, the CDR3 reads TGTGCCAGCAGCGGGACGCGACAGGGGGCAGCTTTCTTT. This chain connects TRBV9 to TRBJ1-1; 10 bases are a match to TRBD1. The V gene's germline CDR1 is SGDLS and CDR2 YYNGEE. Trimming removed 3 bases from V and 10 bases from J; junction bases left unmatched: 6. The CDR3 contains 13 residues.

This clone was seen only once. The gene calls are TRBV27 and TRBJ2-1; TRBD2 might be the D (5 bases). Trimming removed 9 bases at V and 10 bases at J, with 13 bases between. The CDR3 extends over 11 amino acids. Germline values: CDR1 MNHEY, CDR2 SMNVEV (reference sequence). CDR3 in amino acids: CASSRPGEQFF. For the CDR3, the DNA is TGTGCCAGTTCTCGGCCGGGAGAGCAGTTCTTC.

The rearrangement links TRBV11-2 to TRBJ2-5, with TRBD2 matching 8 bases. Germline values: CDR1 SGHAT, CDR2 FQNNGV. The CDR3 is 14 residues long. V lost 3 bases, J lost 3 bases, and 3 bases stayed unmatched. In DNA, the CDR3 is TGTGCCAGCAGCTTGACTAGCGCAAAAGAGACCCAGTACTTC. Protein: CASSLTSAKETQYF.

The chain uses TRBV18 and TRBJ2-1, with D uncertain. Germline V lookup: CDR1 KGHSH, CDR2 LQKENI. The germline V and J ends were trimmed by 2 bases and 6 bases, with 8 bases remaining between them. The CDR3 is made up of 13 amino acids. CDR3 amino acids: CASSPSRTNEQFF. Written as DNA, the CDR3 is TGTGCCAGCTCACCATCGAGAACCAATGAGCAGTTCTTC.

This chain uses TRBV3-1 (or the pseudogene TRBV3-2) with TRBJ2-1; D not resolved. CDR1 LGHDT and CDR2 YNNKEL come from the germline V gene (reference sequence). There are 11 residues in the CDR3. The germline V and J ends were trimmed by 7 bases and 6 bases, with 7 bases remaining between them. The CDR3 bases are TGTGCCAGCACCTCACTCAATGAGCAGTTCTTC. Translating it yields CASTSLNEQFF.

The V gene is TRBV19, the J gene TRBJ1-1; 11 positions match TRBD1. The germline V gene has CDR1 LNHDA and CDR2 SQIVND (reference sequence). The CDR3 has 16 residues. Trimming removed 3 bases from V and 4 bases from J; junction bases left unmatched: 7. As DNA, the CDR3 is TGTGCCAGTAGTATCCGGGACAGGGGGTTGAGCACTGAAGCTTTCTTT. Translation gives CASSIRDRGLSTEAFF.

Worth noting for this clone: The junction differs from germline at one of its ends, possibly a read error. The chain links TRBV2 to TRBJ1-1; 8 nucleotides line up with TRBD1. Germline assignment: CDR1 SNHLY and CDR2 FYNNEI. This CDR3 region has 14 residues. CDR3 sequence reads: CASSVNRGNSEAFF. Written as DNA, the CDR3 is TGTGCCAGCAGTGTTAACAGGGGGAACTCTGAAGCTTTCTTT.

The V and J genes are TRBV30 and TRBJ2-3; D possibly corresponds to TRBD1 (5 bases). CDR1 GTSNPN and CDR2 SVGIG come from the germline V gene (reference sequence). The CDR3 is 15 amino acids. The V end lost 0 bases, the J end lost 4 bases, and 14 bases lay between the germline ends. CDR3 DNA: TGTGCCTGGAGTGTAGTACAGGCAGGAGCAGATACGCAGTATTTT. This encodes CAWSVVQAGADTQYF. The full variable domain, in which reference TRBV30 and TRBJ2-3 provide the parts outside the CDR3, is SQTIHQWPATLVQPVGSPLSLECTVEGTSNPNLYWYRQAAGRGLQLLFYSVGIGQISSEVPQNLSASRPQDRQFILSSKKLLLSDSGFYLCAWSVVQAGADTQYFGPGTRLTVL.

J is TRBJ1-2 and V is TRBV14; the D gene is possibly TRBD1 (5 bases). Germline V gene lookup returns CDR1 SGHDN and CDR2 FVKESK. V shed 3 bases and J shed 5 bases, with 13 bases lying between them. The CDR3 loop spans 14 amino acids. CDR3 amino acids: CASSQGLLGYGYTF. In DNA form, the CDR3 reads TGTGCCAGCAGCCAGGGACTCTTGGGGTATGGCTACACCTTC. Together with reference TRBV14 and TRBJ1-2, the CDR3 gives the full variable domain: EAGVTQFPSHSVIEKGQTVTLRCDPISGHDNLYWYRRVMGKEIKFLLHFVKESKQDESGMPNNRFLAERTGGTYSTLKVQPAELEDSGVYFCASSQGLLGYGYTFGSGTRLTVV.

CDR3 amino acids: CASSVGDRGPYGYTF. CDR3 nucleotide sequence: TGTGCCAGCAGCGTAGGGGACAGAGGACCTTATGGCTACACCTTC. This rearrangement joins TRBV9 to TRBJ1-2; 7 nucleotides agree with TRBD1. The V segment lost 0 bases and the J segment 5 bases; nucleotides outside the gene matches: 7. The CDR3 is made up of 15 amino acids. Germline V gives CDR1 SGDLS, CDR2 YYNGEE.

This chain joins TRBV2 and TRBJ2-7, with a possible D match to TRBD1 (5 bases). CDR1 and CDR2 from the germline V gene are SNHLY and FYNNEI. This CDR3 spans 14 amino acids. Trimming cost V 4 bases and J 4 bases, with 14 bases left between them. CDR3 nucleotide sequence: TGTGCCAGCAGTGTTTCCTTTGACAGTTACGAGCAGTACTTC. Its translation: CASSVSFDSYEQYF.

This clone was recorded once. In DNA form, the CDR3 reads TGTGCCAGCAGCCGACAACCCTCCGGGACTCCTACTGACAATGAGCAGTTCTTC. Translated, it gives CASSRQPSGTPTDNEQFF. This chain links TRBV4-2 with TRBJ2-1, with TRBD2 as a possible D gene (6 bases). This CDR3 has 18 amino acids. Germline V CDR1 and CDR2: LGHNA, YNFKEQ. Trimming took off 4 bases at V and 5 bases at J, with 24 bases between the two ends.

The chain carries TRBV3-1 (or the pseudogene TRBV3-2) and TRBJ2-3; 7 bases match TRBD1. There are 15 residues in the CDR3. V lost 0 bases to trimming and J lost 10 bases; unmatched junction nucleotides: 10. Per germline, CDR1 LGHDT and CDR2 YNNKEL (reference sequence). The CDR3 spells CASSQESGRDRSQYF. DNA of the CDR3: TGTGCCAGCAGCCAAGAGTCGGGTCGGGACAGATCGCAGTATTTT.

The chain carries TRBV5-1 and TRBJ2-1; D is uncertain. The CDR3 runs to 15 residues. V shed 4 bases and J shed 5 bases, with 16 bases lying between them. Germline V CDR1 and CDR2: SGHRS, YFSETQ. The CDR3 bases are TGCGCCAGCAGCCCTTCGACCGTAGGAGACAATGAGCAGTTCTTC. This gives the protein CASSPSTVGDNEQFF.

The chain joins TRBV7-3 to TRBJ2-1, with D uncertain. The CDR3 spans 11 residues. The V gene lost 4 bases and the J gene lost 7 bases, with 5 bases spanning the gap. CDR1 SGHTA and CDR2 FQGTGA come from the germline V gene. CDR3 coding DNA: TGTGCCAGCAGCTCCGGTAATGAGCAGTTCTTC. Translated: CASSSGNEQFF.